The clone carrying this TCR beta chain was counted ten times or more. The CDR3 length is 15 residues. J lost 1 base, V lost 6 bases, and 4 bases had no gene match. The germline V gene has CDR1 SGHTA and CDR2 FQGNSA. The data are from a study of T cells in Graves' hyperthyroidism and ophthalmopathy. Amplified regions were TCR beta CDR3 sequences from RNA transcripts. Primed by the HTBI set, a first-round RT-PCR was run on the TCR CDR3. TCRdb ran MiXCR on the multiplex PCR reads and lists one entry per CDR3 protein. In the table there are 500,000 to 600,000 distinct CDR3 sequences, just under 20% of which are singletons.

The sequence was obtained from a middle-aged man with Graves' ophthalmopathy. Sequenced: blood. The rearrangement uses TRBV7-2 and TRBJ2-7, with 12 bases identical to TRBD2. The CDR3 region is CASSLAGGRSYEQYF. Here the CDR3 DNA reads TGTGCCAGCAGTCTAGCGGGAGGGAGGTCCTACGAGCAGTACTTC.